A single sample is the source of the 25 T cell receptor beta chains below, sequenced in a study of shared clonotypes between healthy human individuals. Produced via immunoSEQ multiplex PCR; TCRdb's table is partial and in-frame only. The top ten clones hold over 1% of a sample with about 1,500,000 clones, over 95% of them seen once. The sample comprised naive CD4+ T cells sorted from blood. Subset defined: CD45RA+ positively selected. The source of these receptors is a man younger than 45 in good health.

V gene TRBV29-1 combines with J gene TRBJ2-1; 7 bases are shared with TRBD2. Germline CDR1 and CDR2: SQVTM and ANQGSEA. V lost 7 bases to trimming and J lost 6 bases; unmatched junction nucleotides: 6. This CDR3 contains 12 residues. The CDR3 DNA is TGCAGCGGGGGGAGGGGTGGCAATGAGCAGTTCTTC. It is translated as CSGGRGGNEQFF.

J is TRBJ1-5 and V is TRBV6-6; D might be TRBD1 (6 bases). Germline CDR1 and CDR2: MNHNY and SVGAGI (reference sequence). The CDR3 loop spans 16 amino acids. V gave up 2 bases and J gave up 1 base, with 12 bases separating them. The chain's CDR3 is CASSYVGGASNQPQHF. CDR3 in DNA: TGTGCCAGCAGTTACGTCGGGGGCGCGAGCAATCAGCCCCAGCATTTT.

CDR3 sequence: CASSLVLRTYRAGETQYF. The DNA of the CDR3 is TGTGCCAGCAGCTTAGTACTTCGGACGTACAGGGCGGGGGAGACCCAGTACTTC. The rearrangement links TRBV7-9 to TRBJ2-5; D may match TRBD1 or TRBD2 (6 bases each). V was shortened by 1 base and J by 5 bases, with 23 bases between the two germline ends. Germline CDR1 SEHNR, CDR2 FQNEAQ (reference sequence). This CDR3 is 18 amino acids long. Looking up the rest from reference TRBV7-9 and TRBJ2-5 gives the full variable domain: DTGVSQNPRHKITKRGQNVTFRCDPISEHNRLYWYRQTLGQGPEFLTYFQNEAQLEKSRLLSDRFSAERPKGSFSTLEIQRTEQGDSAMYLCASSLVLRTYRAGETQYFGPGTRLLVL.

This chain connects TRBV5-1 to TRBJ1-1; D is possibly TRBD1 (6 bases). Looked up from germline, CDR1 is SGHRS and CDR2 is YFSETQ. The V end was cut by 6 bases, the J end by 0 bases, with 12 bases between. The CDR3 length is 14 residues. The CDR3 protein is CASNQGLMNTEAFF. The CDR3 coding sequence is TGCGCCAGCAACCAGGGGCTCATGAACACTGAAGCTTTCTTT.

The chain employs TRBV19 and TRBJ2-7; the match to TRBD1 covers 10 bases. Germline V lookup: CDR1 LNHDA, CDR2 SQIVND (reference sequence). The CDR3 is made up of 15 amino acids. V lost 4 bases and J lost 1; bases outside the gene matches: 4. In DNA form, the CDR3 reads TGTGCCAGTAGTAGGGGGACAGGGGAGTCCTACGAGCAGTACTTC. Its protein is CASSRGTGESYEQYF.

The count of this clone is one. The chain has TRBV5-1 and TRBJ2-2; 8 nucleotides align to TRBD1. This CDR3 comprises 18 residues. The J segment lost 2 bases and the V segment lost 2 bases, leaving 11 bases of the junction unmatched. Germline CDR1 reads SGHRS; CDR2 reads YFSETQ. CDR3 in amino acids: CASSFTPLQGVNTGELFF. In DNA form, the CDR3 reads TGCGCCAGCAGCTTCACCCCATTACAGGGGGTAAACACCGGGGAGCTGTTTTTT.

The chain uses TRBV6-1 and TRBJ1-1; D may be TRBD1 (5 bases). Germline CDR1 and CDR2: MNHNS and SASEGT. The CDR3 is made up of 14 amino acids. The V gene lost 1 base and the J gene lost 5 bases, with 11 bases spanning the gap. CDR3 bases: TGTGCCAGCAGTGAAGGGGGCGCGTGGACTGAAGCTTTCTTT. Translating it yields CASSEGGAWTEAFF.

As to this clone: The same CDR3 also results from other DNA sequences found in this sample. CDR3 region: CASSLGLANTGELFF. The CDR3 DNA sequence: TGTGCCAGCAGCCTGGGACTAGCAAACACCGGGGAGCTGTTTTTT. The chain combines TRBV28 with TRBJ2-2; TRBD2 matches 9 bases. Trimming took 6 bases from V and 2 from J; bases not matched to a gene: 4. The CDR3 spans 15 residues. Per the germline V gene, CDR1 is MDHEN and CDR2 is SYDVKM.

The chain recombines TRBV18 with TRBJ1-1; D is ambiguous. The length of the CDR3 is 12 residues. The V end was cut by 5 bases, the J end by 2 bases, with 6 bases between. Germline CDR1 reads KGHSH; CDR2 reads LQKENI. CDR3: CASSRTNTEAFF. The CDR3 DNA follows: TGTGCCAGCTCAAGGACCAACACTGAAGCTTTCTTT.

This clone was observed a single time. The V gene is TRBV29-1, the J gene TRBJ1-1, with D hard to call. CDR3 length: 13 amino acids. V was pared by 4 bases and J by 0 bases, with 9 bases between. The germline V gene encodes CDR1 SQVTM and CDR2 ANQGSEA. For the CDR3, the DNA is TGCAGCGTTGTTAAGGGCTTGAACACTGAAGCTTTCTTT. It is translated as CSVVKGLNTEAFF.

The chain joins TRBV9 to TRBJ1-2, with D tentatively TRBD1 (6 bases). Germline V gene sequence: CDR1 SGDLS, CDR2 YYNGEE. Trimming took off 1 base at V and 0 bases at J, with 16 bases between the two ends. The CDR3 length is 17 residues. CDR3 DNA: TGTGCCAGCAGCGTAACGACAGGACCGCGAGCTAACTATGGCTACACCTTC. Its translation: CASSVTTGPRANYGYTF.

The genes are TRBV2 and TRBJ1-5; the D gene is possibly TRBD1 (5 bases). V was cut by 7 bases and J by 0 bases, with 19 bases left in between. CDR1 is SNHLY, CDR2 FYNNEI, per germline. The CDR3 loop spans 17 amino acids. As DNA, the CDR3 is TGTGCCAGCATCGCCAGGGCACCCTCGTATAGCAATCAGCCCCAGCATTTT. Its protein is CASIARAPSYSNQPQHF.

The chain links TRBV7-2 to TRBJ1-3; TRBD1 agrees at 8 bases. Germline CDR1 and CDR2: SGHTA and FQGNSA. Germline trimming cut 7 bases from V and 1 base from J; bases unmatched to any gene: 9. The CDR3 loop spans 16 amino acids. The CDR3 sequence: CASKQYQGASGNTIYF. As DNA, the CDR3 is TGTGCCAGCAAACAATACCAGGGGGCTTCTGGAAACACCATATATTTT.

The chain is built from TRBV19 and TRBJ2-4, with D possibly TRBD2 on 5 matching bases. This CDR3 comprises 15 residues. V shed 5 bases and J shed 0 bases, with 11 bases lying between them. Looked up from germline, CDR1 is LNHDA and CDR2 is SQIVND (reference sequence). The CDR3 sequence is CASSVRELAKNIQYF. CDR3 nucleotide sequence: TGTGCCAGTAGTGTAAGGGAGCTAGCCAAAAACATTCAGTACTTC.

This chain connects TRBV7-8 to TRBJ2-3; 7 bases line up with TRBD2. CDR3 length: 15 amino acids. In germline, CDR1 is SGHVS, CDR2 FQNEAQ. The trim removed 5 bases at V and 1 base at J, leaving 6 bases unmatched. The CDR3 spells CASSGVAGGTDTQYF. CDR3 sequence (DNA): TGTGCCAGCAGCGGGGTAGCGGGTGGCACAGATACGCAGTATTTT.

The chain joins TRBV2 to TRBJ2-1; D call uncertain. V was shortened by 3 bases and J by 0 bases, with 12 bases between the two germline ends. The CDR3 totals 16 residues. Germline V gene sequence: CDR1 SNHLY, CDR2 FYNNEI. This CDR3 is CASSELAVSSYNEQFF. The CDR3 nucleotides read TGTGCCAGCAGTGAGTTGGCGGTTAGCTCCTACAATGAGCAGTTCTTC.

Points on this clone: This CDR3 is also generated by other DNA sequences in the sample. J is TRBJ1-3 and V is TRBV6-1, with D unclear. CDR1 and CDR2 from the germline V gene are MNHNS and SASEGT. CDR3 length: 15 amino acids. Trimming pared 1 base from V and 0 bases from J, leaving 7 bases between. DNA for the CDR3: TGTGCCAGCAGTGAAGGGCAGAGCTCTGGAAACACCATATATTTT. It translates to CASSEGQSSGNTIYF.

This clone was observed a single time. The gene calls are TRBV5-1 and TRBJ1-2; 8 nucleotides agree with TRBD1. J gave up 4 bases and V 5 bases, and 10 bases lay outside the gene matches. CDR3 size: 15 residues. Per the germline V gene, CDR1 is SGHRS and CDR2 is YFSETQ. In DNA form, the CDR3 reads TGCGCCAGCAGAACTTCTTCGACAGGGGCCTATGGCTACACCTTC. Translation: CASRTSSTGAYGYTF.

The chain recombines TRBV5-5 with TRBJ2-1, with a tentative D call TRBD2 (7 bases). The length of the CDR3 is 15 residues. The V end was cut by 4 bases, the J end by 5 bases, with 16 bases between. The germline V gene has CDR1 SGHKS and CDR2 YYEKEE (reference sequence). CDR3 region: CASSLTAGGHNEQFF. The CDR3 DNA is TGTGCCAGCAGCCTCACAGCCGGGGGGCACAATGAGCAGTTCTTC.

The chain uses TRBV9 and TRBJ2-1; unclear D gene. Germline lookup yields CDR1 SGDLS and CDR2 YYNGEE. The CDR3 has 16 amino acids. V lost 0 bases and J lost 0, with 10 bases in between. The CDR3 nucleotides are TGTGCCAGCAGCGTAGCAACTACCGTCTCCTACAATGAGCAGTTCTTC. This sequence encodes CASSVATTVSYNEQFF.

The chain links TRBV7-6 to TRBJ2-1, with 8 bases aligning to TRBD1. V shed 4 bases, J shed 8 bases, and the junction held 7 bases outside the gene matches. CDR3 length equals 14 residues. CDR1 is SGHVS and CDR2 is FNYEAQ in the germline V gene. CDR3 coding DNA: TGTGCCAGCAGCTCCAGGGCAGGGGGCGATGAGCAGTTCTTC. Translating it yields CASSSRAGGDEQFF.

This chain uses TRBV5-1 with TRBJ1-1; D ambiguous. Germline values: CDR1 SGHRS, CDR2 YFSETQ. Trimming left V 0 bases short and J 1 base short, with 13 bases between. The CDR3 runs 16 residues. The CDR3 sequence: CASSLGVGVGNTEAFF. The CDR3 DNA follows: TGCGCCAGCAGCTTGGGCGTTGGGGTTGGGAACACTGAAGCTTTCTTT.

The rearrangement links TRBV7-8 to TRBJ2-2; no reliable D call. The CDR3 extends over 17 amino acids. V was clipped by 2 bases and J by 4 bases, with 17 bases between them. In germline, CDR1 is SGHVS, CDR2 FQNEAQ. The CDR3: CASSLILGRTSTGELFF. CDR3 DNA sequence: TGTGCCAGCAGCTTAATTTTGGGTCGGACGAGCACCGGGGAGCTGTTTTTT. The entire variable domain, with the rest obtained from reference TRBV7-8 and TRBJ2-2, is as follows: GAGVSQSPRYKVAKRGQDVALRCDPISGHVSLFWYQQALGQGPEFLTYFQNEAQLDKSGLPSDRFFAERPEGSVSTLKIQRTQQEDSAVYLCASSLILGRTSTGELFFGEGSRLTVL.

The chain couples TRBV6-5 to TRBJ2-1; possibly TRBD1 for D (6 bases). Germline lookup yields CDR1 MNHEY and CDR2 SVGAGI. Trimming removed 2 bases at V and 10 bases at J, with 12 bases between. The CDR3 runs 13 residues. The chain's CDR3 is CASSYRTGQEQFF. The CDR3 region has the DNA TGTGCCAGCAGTTACCGTACCGGACAGGAGCAGTTCTTC.

CDR3 loop: CASRKVGGSQPQHF. The CDR3, as DNA: TGTGCCAGCCGCAAAGTAGGGGGAAGCCAGCCCCAGCATTTT. The V gene is TRBV27, the J gene TRBJ1-5, with D tentatively TRBD1 (6 bases). V lost 8 bases and J 7 bases, leaving 18 bases between the germline ends. Germline lookup yields CDR1 MNHEY and CDR2 SMNVEV (reference sequence). There are 14 residues in the CDR3.